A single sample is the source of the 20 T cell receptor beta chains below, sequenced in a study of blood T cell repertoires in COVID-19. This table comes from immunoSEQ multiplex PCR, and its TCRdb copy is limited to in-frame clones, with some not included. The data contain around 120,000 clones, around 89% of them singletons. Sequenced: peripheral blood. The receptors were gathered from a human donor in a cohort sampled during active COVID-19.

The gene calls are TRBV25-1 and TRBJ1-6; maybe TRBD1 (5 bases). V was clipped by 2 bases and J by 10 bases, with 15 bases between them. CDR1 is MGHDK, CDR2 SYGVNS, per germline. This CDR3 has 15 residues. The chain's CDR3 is CASSEPAGGGSPLHF. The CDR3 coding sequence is TGTGCCAGCAGTGAACCCGCGGGCGGGGGGTCACCCCTCCACTTT.

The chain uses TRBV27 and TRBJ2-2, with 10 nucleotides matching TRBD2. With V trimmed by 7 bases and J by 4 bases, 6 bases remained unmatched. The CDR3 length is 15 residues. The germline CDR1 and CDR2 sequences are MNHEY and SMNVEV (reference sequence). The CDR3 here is CASKTGLAITGELFF. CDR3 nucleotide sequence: TGTGCCAGCAAAACGGGACTAGCGATCACCGGGGAGCTGTTTTTT.

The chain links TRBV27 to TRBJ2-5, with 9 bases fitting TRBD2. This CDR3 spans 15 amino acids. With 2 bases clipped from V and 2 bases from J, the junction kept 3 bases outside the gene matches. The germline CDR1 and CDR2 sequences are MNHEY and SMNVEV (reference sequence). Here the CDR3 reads CASSLSSGSQETQYF. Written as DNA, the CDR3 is TGTGCCAGCAGTTTAAGTAGCGGGAGTCAAGAGACCCAGTACTTC.

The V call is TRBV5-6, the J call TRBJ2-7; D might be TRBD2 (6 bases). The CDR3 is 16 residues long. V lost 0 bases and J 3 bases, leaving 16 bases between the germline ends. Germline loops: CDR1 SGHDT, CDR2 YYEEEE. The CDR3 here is CASSLEAGRVGYEQYF. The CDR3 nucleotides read TGTGCCAGCAGCTTGGAGGCGGGAAGGGTCGGCTACGAGCAGTACTTC.

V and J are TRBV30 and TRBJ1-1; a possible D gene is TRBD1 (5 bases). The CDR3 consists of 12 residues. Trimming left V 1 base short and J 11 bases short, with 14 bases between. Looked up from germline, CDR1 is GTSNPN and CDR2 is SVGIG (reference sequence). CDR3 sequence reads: CAWSAETGAAFF. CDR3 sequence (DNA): TGTGCCTGGAGTGCCGAAACAGGCGCGGCTTTCTTT.

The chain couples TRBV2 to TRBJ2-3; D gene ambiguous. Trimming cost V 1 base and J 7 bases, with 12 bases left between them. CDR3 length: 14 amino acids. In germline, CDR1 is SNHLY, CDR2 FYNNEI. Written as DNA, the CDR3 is TGTGCCAGCAGTGAAGGCCTAGTCTCAAATACGCAGTATTTT. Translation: CASSEGLVSNTQYF.

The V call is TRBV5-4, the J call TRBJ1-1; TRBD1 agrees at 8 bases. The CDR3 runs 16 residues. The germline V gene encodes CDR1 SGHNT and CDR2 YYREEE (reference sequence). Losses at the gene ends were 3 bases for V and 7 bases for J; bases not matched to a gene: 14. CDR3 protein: CASSSRTGTDEGEAFF. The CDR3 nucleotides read TGTGCCAGCAGCTCGCGGACAGGGACGGATGAGGGTGAAGCTTTCTTT.

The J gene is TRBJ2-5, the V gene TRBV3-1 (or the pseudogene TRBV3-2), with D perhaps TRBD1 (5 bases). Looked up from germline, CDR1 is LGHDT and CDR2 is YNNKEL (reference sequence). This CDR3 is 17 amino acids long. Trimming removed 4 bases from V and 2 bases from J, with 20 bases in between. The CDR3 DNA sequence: TGTGCCAGCAGCCCCCTCTGGCAGGGCGAAGGACAAGAGACCCAGTACTTC. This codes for CASSPLWQGEGQETQYF.

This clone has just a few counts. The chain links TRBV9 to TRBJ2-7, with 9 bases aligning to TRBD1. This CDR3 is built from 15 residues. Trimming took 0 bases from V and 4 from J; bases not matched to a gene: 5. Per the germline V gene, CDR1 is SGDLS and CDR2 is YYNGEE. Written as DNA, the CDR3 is TGTGCCAGCAGCGTAGGCGGGGGACAGGGATACGAGCAGTACTTC. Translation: CASSVGGGQGYEQYF.

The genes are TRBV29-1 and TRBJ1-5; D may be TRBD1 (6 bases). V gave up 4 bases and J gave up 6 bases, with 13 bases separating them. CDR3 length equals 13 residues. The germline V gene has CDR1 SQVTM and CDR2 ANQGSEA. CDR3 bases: TGCAGCGTTGCAAAGGGGGTGGGTCAGCCCCAGCATTTT. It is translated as CSVAKGVGQPQHF.

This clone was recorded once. CDR3 bases: TGTGCCAGCAGTTTATCCCCAGGGGGTTTCGACGCTTTCTTT. Translation: CASSLSPGGFDAFF. J is TRBJ1-1 and V is TRBV28; 7 bases match TRBD1. Germline CDR1 is MDHEN and CDR2 is SYDVKM. The CDR3 has 14 residues. J was trimmed by 11 bases and V by 1 base; bases with no gene match: 10.

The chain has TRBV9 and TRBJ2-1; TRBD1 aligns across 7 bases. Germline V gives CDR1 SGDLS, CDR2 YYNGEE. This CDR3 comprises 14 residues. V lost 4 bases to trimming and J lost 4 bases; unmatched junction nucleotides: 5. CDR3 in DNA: TGTGCCAGCAGCCCCGGGACAGTTTACAATGAGCAGTTCTTC. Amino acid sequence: CASSPGTVYNEQFF.

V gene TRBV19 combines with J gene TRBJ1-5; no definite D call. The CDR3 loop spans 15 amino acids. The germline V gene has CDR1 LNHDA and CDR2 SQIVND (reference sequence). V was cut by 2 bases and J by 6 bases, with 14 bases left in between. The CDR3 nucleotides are TGTGCCAGTAGTATATCCCCGGTTACCCTTCAGCCCCAGCATTTT. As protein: CASSISPVTLQPQHF.

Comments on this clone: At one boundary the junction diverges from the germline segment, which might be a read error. CDR3 loop: CASSIGLASGGARNIQYF. The CDR3 DNA reads TGTGCCAGTAGTATAGGACTGGCTAGCGGGGGGGCCAGAAACATTCAGTACTTC. The chain employs TRBV19 and TRBJ2-4; TRBD2 aligns across 12 bases. Germline values: CDR1 LNHDA, CDR2 SQIVND (reference sequence). The CDR3 covers 18 residues.

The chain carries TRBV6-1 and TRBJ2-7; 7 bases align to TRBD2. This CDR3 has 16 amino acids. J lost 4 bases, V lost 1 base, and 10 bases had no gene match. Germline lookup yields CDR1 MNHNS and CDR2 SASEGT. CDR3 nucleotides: TGTGCCAGCAGTGAAGGGTGGGGCACGGGAGGTTACGAGCAGTACTTC. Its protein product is CASSEGWGTGGYEQYF.

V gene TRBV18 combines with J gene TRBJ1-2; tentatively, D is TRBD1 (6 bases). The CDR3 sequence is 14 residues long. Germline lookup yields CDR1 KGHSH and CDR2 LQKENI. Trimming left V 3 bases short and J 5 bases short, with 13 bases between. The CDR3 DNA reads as TGTGCCAGCTCACCGGCTAAAGGGGGTTATGGCTACACCTTC. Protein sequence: CASSPAKGGYGYTF. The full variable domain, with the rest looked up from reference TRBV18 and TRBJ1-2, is NAGVMQNPRHLVRRRGQEARLRCSPMKGHSHVYWYRQLPEEGLKFMVYLQKENIIDESGMPKERFSAEFPKEGPSILRIQQVVRGDSAAYFCASSPAKGGYGYTFGSGTRLTVV.

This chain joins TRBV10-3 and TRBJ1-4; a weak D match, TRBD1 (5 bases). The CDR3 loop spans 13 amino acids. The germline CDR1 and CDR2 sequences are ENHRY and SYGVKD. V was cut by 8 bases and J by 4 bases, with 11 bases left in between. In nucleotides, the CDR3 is TGTGCCATCGGGGGGGGGATTAATGAAAAACTGTTTTTT. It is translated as CAIGGGINEKLFF.

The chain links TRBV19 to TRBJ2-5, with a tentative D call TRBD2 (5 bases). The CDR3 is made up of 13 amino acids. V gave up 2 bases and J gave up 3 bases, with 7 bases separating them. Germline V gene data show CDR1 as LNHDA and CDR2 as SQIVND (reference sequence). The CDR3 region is CASSIKGEETQYF. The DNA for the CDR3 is TGTGCCAGTAGTATAAAGGGAGAAGAGACCCAGTACTTC.

The CDR3 nucleotides are TGTGCCAGCAGTTACTCGAGGGACAGGGGTTACACTGAAGCTTTCTTT. Amino acid sequence: CASSYSRDRGYTEAFF. The chain combines TRBV6-5 with TRBJ1-1; 10 nucleotides match TRBD1. CDR3 length: 16 amino acids. Looked up from germline, CDR1 is MNHEY and CDR2 is SVGAGI. V trimming: 0 bases; J trimming: 3 bases; junction bases outside the gene matches: 4.

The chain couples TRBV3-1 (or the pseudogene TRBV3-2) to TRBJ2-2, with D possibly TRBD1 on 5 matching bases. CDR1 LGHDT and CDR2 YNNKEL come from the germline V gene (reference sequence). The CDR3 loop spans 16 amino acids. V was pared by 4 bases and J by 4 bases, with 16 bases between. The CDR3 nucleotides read TGTGCCAGCAGCCGCTTAGAAGGGGCGCTCACCGGGGAGCTGTTTTTT. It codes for CASSRLEGALTGELFF.